The present entry profiles one T cell receptor beta chain with its context. This sample was taken from a study of blood T cell repertoires in COVID-19. Germline V gives CDR1 SGHTA, CDR2 FQGNSA. The CDR3 totals 17 residues. Deletions cut 1 base from V and 3 bases from J, with 18 bases between. Assay: immunoSEQ multiplex PCR; the TCRdb copy retains only in-frame clones and omits some. The repertoire holds roughly 84,000 clones, with 70% to 85% as singletons. The chain couples TRBV7-2 to TRBJ1-2; D is uncertain. The receptor was derived from a woman between 45 and 60 years old with acute or convalescent COVID-19. Sequencing was performed on peripheral blood. CDR3 bases: TGTGCCAGCAGCTTAGGCGGCAGAAGAATTAACGACTATGGCTACACCTTC. Its translation: CASSLGGRRINDYGYTF. Full variable domain (outside the CDR3, taken from reference TRBV7-2 and TRBJ1-2): GAGVSQSPSNKVTEKGKDVELRCDPISGHTALYWYRQSLGQGLEFLIYFQGNSAPDKSGLPSDRFSAERTGGSVSTLTIQRTQQEDSAVYLCASSLGGRRINDYGYTFGSGTRLTVV.